This passage covers 30 T cell receptor beta chains from one sample sequenced in a study of cytomegalovirus exposure and HLA in healthy donors (dated by TCRdb to the late 2010s). Library preparation used the immunoSEQ multiplex PCR assay. The multiplex PCR relied on a mix of 60 forward primers for TCR Vbeta segments and 13 reverse primers for TCR Jbeta segments. TCRdb re-hosts the immuneACCESS table, in-frame sequences only. Its copies lack some clones; in the studies checked, an unresolved V gene accounts for under half of them, and the cause for the rest is not known. A total of 120,000 or so clones appear in this sample, roughly 80% of them only once. The ten largest make up around 4% of the sample. The specimen was PBMCs. The receptors derive from a man between 18 and 35 years old in good health and CMV-seropositive.

The chain recombines TRBV30 with TRBJ1-2; D possibly corresponds to TRBD1 (6 bases). The V end lost 7 bases, the J end lost 4 bases, and 13 bases lay between the germline ends. The CDR3 runs to 12 residues. Germline assignment: CDR1 GTSNPN and CDR2 SVGIG (reference sequence). The CDR3 sequence: CASDSRSYGYTF. The CDR3 region has the DNA TGTGCCTCGGACAGCAGATCCTATGGCTACACCTTC.

V gene TRBV6-1 combines with J gene TRBJ1-1; D is perhaps TRBD1 (5 bases). The CDR3 has 13 amino acids. CDR1 is MNHNS and CDR2 is SASEGT in the germline V gene. The germline V and J ends were trimmed by 11 bases and 6 bases, with 19 bases remaining between them. This CDR3 reads CAGKGWGNAEAFF. CDR3 coding DNA: TGTGCCGGCAAGGGGTGGGGCAACGCTGAAGCTTTCTTT.

The rearrangement links TRBV9 to TRBJ2-1, with D possibly being TRBD2 (6 bases). The CDR3 totals 14 residues. Germline CDR1 reads SGDLS; CDR2 reads YYNGEE. V shed 4 bases and J shed 4 bases, with 12 bases lying between them. The CDR3 region has the DNA TGTGCCAGCAGCCGGAGGGCCGGATACAATGAGCAGTTCTTC. This sequence encodes CASSRRAGYNEQFF.

The genes are TRBV4-1 and TRBJ2-5; possible D gene TRBD1, 8 bases. The ends were cut back, 4 bases at V and 2 bases at J, with 14 bases in the middle. The CDR3 sequence is 15 residues long. Germline loops: CDR1 MGHRA, CDR2 YSYEKL. In nucleotides, the CDR3 is TGCGCCAGCAGCCCTGGACAGGGACTACAAGAGACCCAGTACTTC. Translated, it gives CASSPGQGLQETQYF.

This CDR3 reads CASSQDHGVTYNEQFF. In nucleotides, the CDR3 is TGCGCCAGCAGCCAAGATCACGGAGTCACCTACAATGAGCAGTTCTTC. The V and J genes are TRBV4-1 and TRBJ2-1; D uncertain. Trimming removed 0 bases at V and 2 bases at J, with 11 bases between. Germline CDR1 and CDR2: MGHRA and YSYEKL. The CDR3 runs 16 residues.

The V and J genes are TRBV5-6 and TRBJ2-5; 7 nucleotides align to TRBD1. Germline V gene data show CDR1 as SGHDT and CDR2 as YYEEEE. The CDR3 spans 15 residues. V was pared by 4 bases and J by 5 bases, with 11 bases of the junction left unmatched. The CDR3 region is CASSPTQGNTETQYF. In DNA, the CDR3 is TGTGCCAGCAGCCCCACACAGGGGAATACGGAGACCCAGTACTTC.

This clone was seen a few times. V usage is TRBV4-1 and J usage is TRBJ2-1; 9 nucleotides line up with TRBD2. Germline assignment: CDR1 MGHRA and CDR2 YSYEKL. The V and J ends lost 4 bases and 8 bases, in that order; junction bases with no gene match: 3. CDR3 size: 13 residues. The CDR3 reads CASSLAGVDEQFF. The DNA of the CDR3 is TGCGCCAGCAGCCTAGCGGGAGTCGATGAGCAGTTCTTC.

This rearrangement joins TRBV7-2 to TRBJ2-2, with TRBD1 matching over 10 bases. The ends lost 3 bases at V and 4 bases at J; junction bases unmatched: 5. The V gene's germline CDR1 is SGHTA and CDR2 FQGNSA. CDR3 length: 16 amino acids. The CDR3 bases are TGTGCCAGCAGCTTGGGGACAGGGGTAGCCACCGGGGAGCTGTTTTTT. Translated: CASSLGTGVATGELFF.

The chain joins TRBV5-6 to TRBJ2-7; D might be TRBD1 (5 bases). V was clipped by 0 bases and J by 3 bases, with 16 bases between them. The CDR3 runs to 16 residues. The V gene's germline CDR1 is SGHDT and CDR2 YYEEEE. The CDR3 loop is CASSLDPTQTVYEQYF. The DNA for the CDR3 is TGTGCCAGCAGCTTGGATCCTACACAGACAGTCTACGAGCAGTACTTC.

This clone has just one count. This chain connects TRBV4-3 to TRBJ2-5; 11 nucleotides align to TRBD2. Germline lookup yields CDR1 LGHNA and CDR2 YSLEER. The CDR3 length is 17 residues. V was clipped by 1 base and J by 2 bases; unmatched bases: 6. In nucleotides, the CDR3 is TGCGCCAGCAGCCAAGGGCTAGCGGGGGGCCCTCAAGAGACCCAGTACTTC. It is translated as CASSQGLAGGPQETQYF.

This rearrangement joins TRBV2 to TRBJ2-1; 11 bases map to TRBD2. Trimming took 3 bases from V and 0 from J; bases not matched to a gene: 4. This CDR3 is built from 17 residues. In germline, CDR1 is SNHLY, CDR2 FYNNEI. The CDR3 region is CASSDTSGRYSYNEQFF. The CDR3 coding sequence is TGTGCCAGCAGTGATACTAGCGGGAGATACTCCTACAATGAGCAGTTCTTC.

The genes are TRBV18 and TRBJ2-5; TRBD2 is a possible D gene (6 bases). This CDR3 spans 13 amino acids. Trimming cost V 3 bases and J 5 bases, with 10 bases left between them. Germline V gives CDR1 KGHSH, CDR2 LQKENI. The CDR3 DNA sequence: TGTGCCAGCTCACCGGCGGGGATTGAGACCCAGTACTTC. Protein product: CASSPAGIETQYF.

As concerns this clone: The germline gene is not matched at one end of the junction; a read error may be the cause. This chain joins TRBV7-9 and TRBJ1-1; tentative D call: TRBD1 (5 bases). This CDR3 region has 17 residues. The germline V gene encodes CDR1 SEHNR and CDR2 FQNEAQ (reference sequence). CDR3 bases: TGTTCCAGCAGCTCCCCCGCGGGGGTCGGAAGGGACACTGAAGCTTTCTTT. It translates to CSSSSPAGVGRDTEAFF.

The chain couples TRBV5-4 to TRBJ1-1, with 9 bases lining up with TRBD1. The V gene's germline CDR1 is SGHNT and CDR2 YYREEE (reference sequence). V was pared by 4 bases and J by 1 base, with 5 bases of the junction left unmatched. CDR3 length: 15 amino acids. CDR3 sequence: CASSPHRGRNTEAFF. The CDR3 DNA is TGTGCCAGCAGCCCCCACAGGGGGCGGAACACTGAAGCTTTCTTT. Full variable domain (missing parts from reference TRBV5-4 and TRBJ1-1): ETGVTQSPTHLIKTRGQQVTLRCSSQSGHNTVSWYQQALGQGPQFIFQYYREEENGRGNFPPRFSGLQFPNYSSELNVNALELDDSALYLCASSPHRGRNTEAFFGQGTRLTVV.

This chain links TRBV19 with TRBJ1-1; 10 positions agree with TRBD1. V dropped 7 bases and J dropped 6; count of bases not matched to a gene: 14. The germline CDR1 and CDR2 sequences are LNHDA and SQIVND (reference sequence). The CDR3 has 16 residues. The CDR3 nucleotides are TGTGCCAGTACGTCTGGGACAGGGGCGCTGGTGGCTGAAGCTTTCTTT. This codes for CASTSGTGALVAEAFF.

The chain recombines TRBV9 with TRBJ2-7; D is uncertain. This CDR3 is 14 amino acids long. V was pared by 0 bases and J by 4 bases, with 11 bases between. Germline lookup yields CDR1 SGDLS and CDR2 YYNGEE. CDR3 protein: CASSVGKNSYEQYF. DNA of the CDR3: TGTGCCAGCAGCGTAGGAAAGAACTCGTACGAGCAGTACTTC.

The chain carries TRBV6-1 and TRBJ2-7; D is unresolved. The CDR3 runs 18 residues. The germline V gene has CDR1 MNHNS and CDR2 SASEGT. V was clipped by 2 bases and J by 0 bases, with 20 bases between them. The CDR3 sequence is CASSERSAAAESSYEQYF. The CDR3, as DNA: TGTGCCAGCAGTGAAAGGAGTGCGGCAGCCGAATCCTCCTACGAGCAGTACTTC.

The V and J genes are TRBV6-7 and TRBJ1-4; TRBD1 is a possible D gene (6 bases). TRBV6-7 is marked as an open reading frame, function uncertain. V was pared by 6 bases and J by 3 bases, with 23 bases between. The CDR3 length is 18 residues. As DNA, the CDR3 is TGTGCCAGCAGGTTGTCGGGGGGCTTCTTTCGGGCTAATGAAAAACTGTTTTTT. Its protein product is CASRLSGGFFRANEKLFF.

This chain uses TRBV6-1 with TRBJ1-2; D ambiguous. Germline CDR1 MNHNS, CDR2 SASEGT. V was cut by 8 bases and J by 1 base, with 17 bases left in between. This CDR3 is 15 amino acids long. CDR3 residues: CASRVESAGNYGYTF. The CDR3 coding sequence is TGTGCCAGCCGGGTTGAAAGCGCGGGTAACTATGGCTACACCTTC.

This clone has a single count. The rearrangement uses TRBV7-2 and TRBJ2-5; the match to TRBD2 covers 12 bases. The tail of the sequence fits TRBJ2-7 better, so the J call may be wrong. The CDR3 contains 14 residues. Germline V gives CDR1 SGHTA, CDR2 FQGNSA. The CDR3 DNA sequence: TGTGCCAGCAGCCGACTAGCGGGGGCCTACGAGCAGTACTTC. Its protein product is CASSRLAGAYEQYF.

This clone is labeled as medium-sized. V and J are TRBV11-3 and TRBJ2-3; a weak D match, TRBD1 (6 bases). Looked up from germline, CDR1 is SGHNT and CDR2 is YENEEA. The CDR3 is made up of 15 amino acids. The germline V and J ends were trimmed by 0 bases and 1 base, with 8 bases remaining between them. DNA for the CDR3: TGTGCCAGCAGCTTAGAGGCAGGGGGCACAGATACGCAGTATTTT. Encoded protein: CASSLEAGGTDTQYF.

This rearrangement joins TRBV9 to TRBJ1-3; D gene ambiguous. The CDR3 totals 15 residues. The germline CDR1 and CDR2 sequences are SGDLS and YYNGEE. The V and J ends lost 1 base and 0 bases respectively, with 8 bases between them. The CDR3 is CASSVSPSSGNTIYF. Here the CDR3 DNA reads TGTGCCAGCAGCGTAAGCCCGAGCTCTGGAAACACCATATATTTT.

The chain employs TRBV7-2 and TRBJ1-6; 7 bases map to TRBD1. J was trimmed by 8 bases and V by 6 bases; bases with no gene match: 10. The length of the CDR3 is 15 residues. CDR1 and CDR2 (germline): SGHTA, FQGNSA. Here the CDR3 DNA reads TGTGCCAGCAGTTCCGGACAGGTTGCCTATTCACCCCTCCACTTT. Protein sequence: CASSSGQVAYSPLHF.

This clone appeared a few times. The rearrangement uses TRBV5-6 and TRBJ1-1; D gene unclear. The germline gives CDR1 SGHDT, CDR2 YYEEEE. The CDR3 consists of 15 residues. Trimming cost V 4 bases and J 0 bases, with 13 bases left between them. Here the CDR3 DNA reads TGTGCCAGCAGCCTCGTATTGGGCTTGAACACTGAAGCTTTCTTT. It codes for CASSLVLGLNTEAFF.

V usage is TRBV7-2 and J usage is TRBJ2-7, with 8 bases aligning to TRBD1. After removal of 2 bases from V and 5 bases from J, the junction contained 14 bases not matched to a gene. Germline CDR1 is SGHTA and CDR2 is FQGNSA. CDR3 length: 17 residues. The CDR3 region has the DNA TGTGCCAGCAGCTTAAAAACCTTGACCCAGGGGGCCCACGAGCAGTACTTC. Protein product: CASSLKTLTQGAHEQYF.

CDR3 in DNA: TGTGCCAGCAGTGAATGGGCAGGCCTTGGAACGCAGTATTTT. Its protein is CASSEWAGLGTQYF. This chain uses TRBV25-1 with TRBJ2-3; D call uncertain. Germline loops: CDR1 MGHDK, CDR2 SYGVNS. The CDR3 sequence is 14 residues long. The V end lost 1 base, the J end lost 9 bases, and 14 bases lay between the germline ends. The full variable domain, in which reference TRBV25-1 and TRBJ2-3 provide the parts outside the CDR3, is EADIYQTPRYLVIGTGKKITLECSQTMGHDKMYWYQQDPGMELHLIHYSYGVNSTEKGDLSSESTVSRIRTEHFPLTLESARPSHTSQYLCASSEWAGLGTQYFGPGTRLTVL.

The genes are TRBV7-9 and TRBJ2-3; weak D call: TRBD1 (5 bases). CDR1 SEHNR and CDR2 FQNEAQ come from the germline V gene (reference sequence). CDR3 size: 17 residues. Trimming pared 1 base from V and 0 bases from J, leaving 14 bases between. CDR3 protein: CASSLEPSGISTDTQYF. The CDR3, as DNA: TGTGCCAGCAGCTTAGAGCCGTCAGGGATTAGCACAGATACGCAGTATTTT.

In its sample, this clone was seen a few times. The chain joins TRBV19 to TRBJ1-6; tentatively, D is TRBD1 (5 bases). Germline V CDR1 and CDR2: LNHDA, SQIVND (reference sequence). The CDR3 sequence is 16 residues long. The ends were cut back, 1 base at V and 7 bases at J, with 14 bases in the middle. CDR3 coding DNA: TGTGCCAGTAGTATAGGTCCGGACAATCGGAATTCACCCCTCCACTTT. Its translation is CASSIGPDNRNSPLHF.

J is TRBJ1-6 and V is TRBV6-1; a possible D gene is TRBD1 (6 bases). V was clipped by 3 bases and J by 9 bases, with 21 bases between them. Germline V gene lookup returns CDR1 MNHNS and CDR2 SASEGT. This CDR3 comprises 17 residues. CDR3 nucleotide sequence: TGTGCCAGCAGTGACGGACGGACAGTTTTGGTCGGTTCACCCCTCCACTTT. The encoded protein is CASSDGRTVLVGSPLHF.

This sequence joins TRBV4-3 and TRBJ2-1, with D tentatively TRBD2 (5 bases). Germline V gene sequence: CDR1 LGHNA, CDR2 YSLEER. Deletions cut 0 bases from V and 10 bases from J, with 10 bases between. This CDR3 contains 13 residues. As DNA, the CDR3 is TGCGCCAGCAGCCAAGATACTCAGCGGGAGCAGTTCTTC. As protein: CASSQDTQREQFF.